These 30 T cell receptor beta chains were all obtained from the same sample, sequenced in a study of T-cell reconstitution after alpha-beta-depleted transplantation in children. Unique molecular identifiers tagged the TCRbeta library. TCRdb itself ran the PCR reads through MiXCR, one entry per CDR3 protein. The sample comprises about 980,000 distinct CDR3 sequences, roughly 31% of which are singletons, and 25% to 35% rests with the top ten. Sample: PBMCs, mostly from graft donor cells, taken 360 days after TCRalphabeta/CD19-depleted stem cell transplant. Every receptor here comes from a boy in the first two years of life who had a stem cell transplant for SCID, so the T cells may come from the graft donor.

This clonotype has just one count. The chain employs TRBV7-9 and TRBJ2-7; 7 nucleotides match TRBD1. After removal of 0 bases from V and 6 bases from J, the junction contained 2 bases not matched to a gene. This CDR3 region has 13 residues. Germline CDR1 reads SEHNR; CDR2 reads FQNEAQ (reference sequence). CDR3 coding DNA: TGTGCCAGCAGCTTAGCGGGGACAGTCGAGCAGTACTTC. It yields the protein CASSLAGTVEQYF.

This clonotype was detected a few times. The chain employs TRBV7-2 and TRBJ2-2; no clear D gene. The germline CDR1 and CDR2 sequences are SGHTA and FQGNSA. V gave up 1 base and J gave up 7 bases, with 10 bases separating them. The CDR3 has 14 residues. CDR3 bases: TGTGCCAGCAGCTTAGTTTTGGGGAACGGGGAGCTGTTTTTT. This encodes CASSLVLGNGELFF.

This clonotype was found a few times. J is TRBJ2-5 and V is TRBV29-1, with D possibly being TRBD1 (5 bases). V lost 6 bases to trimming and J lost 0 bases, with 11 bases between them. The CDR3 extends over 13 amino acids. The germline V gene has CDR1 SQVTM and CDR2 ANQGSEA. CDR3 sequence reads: CSVGHGYQETQYF. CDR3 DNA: TGCAGCGTAGGACACGGGTACCAAGAGACCCAGTACTTC. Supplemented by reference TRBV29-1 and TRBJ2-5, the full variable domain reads SAVISQKPSRDICQRGTSLTIQCQVDSQVTMMFWYRQQPGQSLTLIATANQGSEATYESGFVIDKFPISRPNLTFSTLTVSNMSPEDSSIYLCSVGHGYQETQYFGPGTRLLVL.

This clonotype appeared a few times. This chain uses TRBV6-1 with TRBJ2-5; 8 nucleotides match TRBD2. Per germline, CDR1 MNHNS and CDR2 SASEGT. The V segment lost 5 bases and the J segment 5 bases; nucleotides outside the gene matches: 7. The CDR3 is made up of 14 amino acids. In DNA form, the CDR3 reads TGTGCCAGCAGTCGGGGGGGAACCGGTGAGACCCAGTACTTC. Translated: CASSRGGTGETQYF.

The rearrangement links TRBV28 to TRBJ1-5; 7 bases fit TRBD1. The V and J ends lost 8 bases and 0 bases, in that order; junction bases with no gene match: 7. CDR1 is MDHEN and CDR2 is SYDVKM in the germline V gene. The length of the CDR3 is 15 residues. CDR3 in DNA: TGTGCCAGCCTTAGGGGGCAGCATAGCAATCAGCCCCAGCATTTT. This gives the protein CASLRGQHSNQPQHF.

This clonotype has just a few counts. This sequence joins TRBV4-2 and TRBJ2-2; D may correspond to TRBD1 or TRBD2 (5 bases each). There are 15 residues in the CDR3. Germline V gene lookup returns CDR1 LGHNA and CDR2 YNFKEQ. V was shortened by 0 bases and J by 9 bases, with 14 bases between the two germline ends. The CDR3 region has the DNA TGTGCCAGCAGCCAAGATAGGGGAGAATTAAGGGAGCTGTTTTTT. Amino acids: CASSQDRGELRELFF.

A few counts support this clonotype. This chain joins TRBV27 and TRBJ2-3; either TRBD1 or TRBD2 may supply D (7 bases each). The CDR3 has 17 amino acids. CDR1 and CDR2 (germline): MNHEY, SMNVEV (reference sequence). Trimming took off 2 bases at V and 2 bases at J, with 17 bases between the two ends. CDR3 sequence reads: CASSLLGSGGVTDTQYF. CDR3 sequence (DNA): TGTGCCAGCAGTTTACTGGGTTCAGGGGGGGTCACAGATACGCAGTATTTT.

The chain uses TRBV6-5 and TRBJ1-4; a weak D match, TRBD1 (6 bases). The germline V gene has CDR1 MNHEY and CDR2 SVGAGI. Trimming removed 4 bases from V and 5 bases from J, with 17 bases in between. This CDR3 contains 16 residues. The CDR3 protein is CASSSTLTGLNEKLFF. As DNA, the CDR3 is TGTGCCAGCAGTTCCACCCTCACAGGGCTCAATGAAAAACTGTTTTTT.

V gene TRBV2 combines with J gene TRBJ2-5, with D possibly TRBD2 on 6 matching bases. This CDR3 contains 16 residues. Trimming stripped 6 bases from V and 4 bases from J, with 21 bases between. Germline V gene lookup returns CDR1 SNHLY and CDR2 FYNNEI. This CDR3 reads CASRGTVGRGRETQYF. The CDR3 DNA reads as TGTGCCAGCAGGGGGACTGTGGGTAGAGGCCGAGAGACCCAGTACTTC.

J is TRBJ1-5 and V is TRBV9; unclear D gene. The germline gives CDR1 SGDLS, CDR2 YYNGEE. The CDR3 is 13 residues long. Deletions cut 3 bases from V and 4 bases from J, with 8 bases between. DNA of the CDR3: TGTGCCAGCAGCGGCGGGATTAATCAGCCCCAGCATTTT. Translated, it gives CASSGGINQPQHF.

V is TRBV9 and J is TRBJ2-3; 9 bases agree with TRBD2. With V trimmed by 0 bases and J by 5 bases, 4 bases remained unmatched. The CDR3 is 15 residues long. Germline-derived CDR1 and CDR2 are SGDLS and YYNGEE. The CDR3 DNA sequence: TGTGCCAGCAGCGTAGTGGCGGGGGGGCTAGATACGCAGTATTTT. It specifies CASSVVAGGLDTQYF.

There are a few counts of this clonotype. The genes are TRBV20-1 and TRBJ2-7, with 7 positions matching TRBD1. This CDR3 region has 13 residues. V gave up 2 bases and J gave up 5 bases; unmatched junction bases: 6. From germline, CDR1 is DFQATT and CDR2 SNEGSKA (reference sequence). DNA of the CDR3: TGCAGTGCTAGATTGACAGGGTGGGACGAGCAGTACTTC. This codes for CSARLTGWDEQYF.

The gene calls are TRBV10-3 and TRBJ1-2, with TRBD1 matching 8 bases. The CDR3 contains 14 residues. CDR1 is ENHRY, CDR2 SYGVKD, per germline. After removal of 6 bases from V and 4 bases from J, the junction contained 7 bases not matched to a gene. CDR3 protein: CAISLTGELYGYTF. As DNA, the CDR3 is TGTGCCATCAGCCTGACAGGGGAGCTCTATGGCTACACCTTC.

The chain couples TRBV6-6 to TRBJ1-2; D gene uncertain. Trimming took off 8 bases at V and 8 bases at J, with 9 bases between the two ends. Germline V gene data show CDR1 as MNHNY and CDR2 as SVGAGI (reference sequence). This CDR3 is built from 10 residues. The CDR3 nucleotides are TGTGCCAGCGGCTTCGAGGGCTACACCTTC. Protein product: CASGFEGYTF.

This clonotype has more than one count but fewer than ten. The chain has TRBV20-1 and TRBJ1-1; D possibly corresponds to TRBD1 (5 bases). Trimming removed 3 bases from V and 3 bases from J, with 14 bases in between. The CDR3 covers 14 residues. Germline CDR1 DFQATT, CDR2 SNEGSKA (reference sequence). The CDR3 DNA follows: TGCAGTGCTAGGGGACCGGGGGTCGACACTGAAGCTTTCTTT. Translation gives CSARGPGVDTEAFF.

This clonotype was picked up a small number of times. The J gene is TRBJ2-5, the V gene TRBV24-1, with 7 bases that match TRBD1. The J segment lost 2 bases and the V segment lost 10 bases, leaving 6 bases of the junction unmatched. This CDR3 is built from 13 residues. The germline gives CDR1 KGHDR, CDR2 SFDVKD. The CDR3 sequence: CATTDRAQETQYF. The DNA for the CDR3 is TGTGCCACTACAGACAGGGCACAAGAGACCCAGTACTTC.

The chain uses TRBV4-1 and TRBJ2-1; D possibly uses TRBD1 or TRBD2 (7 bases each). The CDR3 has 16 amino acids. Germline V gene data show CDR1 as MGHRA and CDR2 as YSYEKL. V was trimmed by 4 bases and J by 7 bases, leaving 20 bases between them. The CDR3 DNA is TGCGCCAGCAGCCTTGGCTGGGGGGGCAGGGGGAATGAGCAGTTCTTC. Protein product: CASSLGWGGRGNEQFF.

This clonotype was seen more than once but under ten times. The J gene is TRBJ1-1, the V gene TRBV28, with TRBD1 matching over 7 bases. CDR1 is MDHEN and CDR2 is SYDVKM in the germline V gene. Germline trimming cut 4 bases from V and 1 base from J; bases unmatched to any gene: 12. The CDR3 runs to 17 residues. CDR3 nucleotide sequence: TGTGCCAGCAGTTCATTAATCCGGACAGGAAGGAACACTGAAGCTTTCTTT. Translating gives CASSSLIRTGRNTEAFF.

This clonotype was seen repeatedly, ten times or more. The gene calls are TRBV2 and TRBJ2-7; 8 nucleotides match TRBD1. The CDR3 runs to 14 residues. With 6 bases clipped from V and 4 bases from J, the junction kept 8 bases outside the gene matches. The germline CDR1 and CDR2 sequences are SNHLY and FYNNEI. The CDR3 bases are TGTGCCAGCAGCACCGGACAGGGACGATACGAGCAGTACTTC. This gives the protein CASSTGQGRYEQYF. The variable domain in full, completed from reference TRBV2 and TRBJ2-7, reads EPEVTQTPSHQVTQMGQEVILRCVPISNHLYFYWYRQILGQKVEFLVSFYNNEISEKSEIFDDQFSVERPDGSNFTLKIRSTKLEDSAMYFCASSTGQGRYEQYFGPGTRLTVT.

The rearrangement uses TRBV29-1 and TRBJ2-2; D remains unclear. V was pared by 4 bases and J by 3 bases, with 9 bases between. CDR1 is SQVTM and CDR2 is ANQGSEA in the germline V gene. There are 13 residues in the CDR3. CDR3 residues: CSVVGQYTGELFF. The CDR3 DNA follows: TGCAGCGTTGTAGGGCAGTACACCGGGGAGCTGTTTTTT.

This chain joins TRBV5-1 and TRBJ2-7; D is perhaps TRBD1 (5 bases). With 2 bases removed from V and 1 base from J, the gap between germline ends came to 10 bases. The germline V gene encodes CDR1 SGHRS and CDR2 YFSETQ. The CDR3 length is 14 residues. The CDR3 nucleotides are TGCGCCAGCAGCTTACAGGCTAAATCCTACGAGCAGTACTTC. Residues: CASSLQAKSYEQYF.

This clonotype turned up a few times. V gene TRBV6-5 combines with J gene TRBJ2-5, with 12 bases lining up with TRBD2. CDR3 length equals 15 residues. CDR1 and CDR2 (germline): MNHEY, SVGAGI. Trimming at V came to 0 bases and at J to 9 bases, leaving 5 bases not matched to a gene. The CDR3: CASSYSASGGAAQYF. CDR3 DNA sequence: TGTGCCAGCAGTTACTCGGCTAGCGGGGGGGCGGCCCAGTACTTC.

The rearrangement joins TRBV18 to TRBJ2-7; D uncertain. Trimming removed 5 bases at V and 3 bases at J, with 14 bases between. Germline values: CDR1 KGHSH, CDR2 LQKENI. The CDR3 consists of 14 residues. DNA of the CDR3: TGTGCCAGCTCAGCCCGGCCCAGCGACTACGAGCAGTACTTC. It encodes CASSARPSDYEQYF.

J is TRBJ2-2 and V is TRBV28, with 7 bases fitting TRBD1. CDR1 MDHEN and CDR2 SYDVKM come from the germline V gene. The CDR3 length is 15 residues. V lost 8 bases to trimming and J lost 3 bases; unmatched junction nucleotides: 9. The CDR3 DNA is TGTGCCAGCCTTACAGGGGAAACGCACACCGGGGAGCTGTTTTTT. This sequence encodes CASLTGETHTGELFF.

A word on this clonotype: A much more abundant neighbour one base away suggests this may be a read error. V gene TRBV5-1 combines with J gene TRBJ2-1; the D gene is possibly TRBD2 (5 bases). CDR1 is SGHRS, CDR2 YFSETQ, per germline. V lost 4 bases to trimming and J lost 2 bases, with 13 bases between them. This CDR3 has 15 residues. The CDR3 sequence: CASSSGNFAYNEQFF. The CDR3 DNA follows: TGCGCCAGCAGCAGCGGTAATTTTGCCTACAATGAGCAGTTCTTC.

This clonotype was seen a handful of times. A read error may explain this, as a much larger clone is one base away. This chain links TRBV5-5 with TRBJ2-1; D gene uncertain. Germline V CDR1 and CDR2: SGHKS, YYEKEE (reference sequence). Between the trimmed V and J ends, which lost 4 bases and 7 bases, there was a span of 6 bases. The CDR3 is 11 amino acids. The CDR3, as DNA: TGTGCCAGCAGCCAGAGGAATGAGCAGTTCTTC. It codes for CASSQRNEQFF.

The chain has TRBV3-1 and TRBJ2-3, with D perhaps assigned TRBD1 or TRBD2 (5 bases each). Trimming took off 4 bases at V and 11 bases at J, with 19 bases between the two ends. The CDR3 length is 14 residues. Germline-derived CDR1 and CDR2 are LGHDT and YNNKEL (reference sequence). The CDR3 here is CASSPPGTPVGQYF. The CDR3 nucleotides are TGTGCCAGCAGCCCCCCCGGGACCCCCGTAGGGCAGTATTTT.

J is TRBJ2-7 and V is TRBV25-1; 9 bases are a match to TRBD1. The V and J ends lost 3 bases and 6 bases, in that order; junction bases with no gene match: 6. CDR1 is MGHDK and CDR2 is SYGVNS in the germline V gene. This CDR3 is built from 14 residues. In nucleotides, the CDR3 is TGTGCCAGCAGTGATACCGGGACAGGGACCGAGCAGTACTTC. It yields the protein CASSDTGTGTEQYF.

CDR3 bases: TGTGCCAGCAGGACGGGACCCAACAATGAGCAGTTCTTC. This codes for CASRTGPNNEQFF. This chain joins TRBV12-3 or TRBV12-4 and TRBJ2-1; D tentatively reads TRBD1 or TRBD2 (5 bases each). CDR3 size: 13 residues. The V end was cut by 6 bases, the J end by 5 bases, with 11 bases between.

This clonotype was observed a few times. Here the CDR3 reads CASSLSSGVLYEQYF. The CDR3 region has the DNA TGTGCCAGCAGTTTATCGAGTGGGGTCCTCTACGAGCAGTACTTC. The chain is built from TRBV27 and TRBJ2-7; D is ambiguous. Trimming pared 0 bases from V and 3 bases from J, leaving 12 bases between. Germline-derived CDR1 and CDR2 are MNHEY and SMNVEV (reference sequence). The CDR3 has 15 residues.